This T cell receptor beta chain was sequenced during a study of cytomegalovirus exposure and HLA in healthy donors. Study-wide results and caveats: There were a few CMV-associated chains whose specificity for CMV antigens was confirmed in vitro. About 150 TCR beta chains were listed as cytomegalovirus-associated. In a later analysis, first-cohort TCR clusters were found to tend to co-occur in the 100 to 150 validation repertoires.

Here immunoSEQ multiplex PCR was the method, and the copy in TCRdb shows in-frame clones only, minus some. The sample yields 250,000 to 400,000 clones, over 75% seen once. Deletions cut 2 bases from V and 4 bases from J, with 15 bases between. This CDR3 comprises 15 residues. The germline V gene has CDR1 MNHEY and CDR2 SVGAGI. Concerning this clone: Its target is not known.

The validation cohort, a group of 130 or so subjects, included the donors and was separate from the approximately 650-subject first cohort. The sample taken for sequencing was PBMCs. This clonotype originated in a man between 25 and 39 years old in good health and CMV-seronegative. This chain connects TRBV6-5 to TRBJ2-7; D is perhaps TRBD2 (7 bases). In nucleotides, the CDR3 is TGTGCCAGCAGTTACGGGGGGGCTGTCTGGTACGAGCAGTACTTC. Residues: CASSYGGAVWYEQYF.